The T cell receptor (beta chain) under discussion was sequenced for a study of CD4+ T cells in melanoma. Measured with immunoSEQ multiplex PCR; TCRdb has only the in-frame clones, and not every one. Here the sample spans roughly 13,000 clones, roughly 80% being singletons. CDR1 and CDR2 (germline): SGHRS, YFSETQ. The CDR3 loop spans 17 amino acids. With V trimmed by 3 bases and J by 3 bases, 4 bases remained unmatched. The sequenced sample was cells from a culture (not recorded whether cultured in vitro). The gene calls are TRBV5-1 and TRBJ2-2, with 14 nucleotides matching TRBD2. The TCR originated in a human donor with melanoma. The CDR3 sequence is CASSSGLAGGHTGELFF. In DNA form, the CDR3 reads TGCGCCAGCAGCTCAGGACTAGCGGGGGGACACACCGGGGAGCTGTTTTTT. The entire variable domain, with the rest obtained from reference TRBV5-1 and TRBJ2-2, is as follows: KAGVTQTPRYLIKTRGQQVTLSCSPISGHRSVSWYQQTPGQGLQFLFEYFSETQRNKGNFPGRFSGRQFSNSRSEMNVSTLELGDSALYLCASSSGLAGGHTGELFFGEGSRLTVL.